This T cell receptor (beta chain) was identified during a study of glioma-infiltrating T cells after dendritic cell vaccination. The overall study: At biweekly intervals, patients got three intradermal dendritic cell vaccine injections.

TCRdb's copy holds only in-frame clones and misses some; the assay was immunoSEQ multiplex PCR. The table includes 90,000 to 100,000 clones, around three quarters detected once. The receptor's source is a human donor with glioblastoma. Material: blood, obtained before dendritic cell vaccination.

CDR3 bases: TGTGCCAGCAGCTTGGGGGACAGAGACTACGAGCAGTACTTC. This codes for CASSLGDRDYEQYF. The genes are TRBV5-6 and TRBJ2-7; the match to TRBD1 covers 7 bases. Germline CDR1 and CDR2: SGHDT and YYEEEE. J gave up 3 bases and V 0 bases, and 3 bases lay outside the gene matches. The CDR3 is 14 amino acids.